This passage covers 8 T cell receptor beta chains from one sample sequenced in a study of T cell responses to AZD1222 COVID-19 vaccine. Libraries were prepared by immunoSEQ multiplex PCR; TCRdb keeps only in-frame clonotypes and omits some of them. This table holds roughly 150,000 clones, approximately 91% found once. The sample consisted of peripheral blood, taken 28 days after the second AZD1222 dose. The source is an adult who received the AZD1222 COVID-19 vaccine.

The chain couples TRBV19 to TRBJ1-1, with a weak D call TRBD1 (6 bases). The germline CDR1 and CDR2 sequences are LNHDA and SQIVND (reference sequence). The CDR3 sequence is 13 residues long. Trimming cost V 9 bases and J 11 bases, with 22 bases left between them. CDR3 coding DNA: TGTGCCAGCCAAATGACAGGACGTAATTCGGCTTTCTTT. Protein product: CASQMTGRNSAFF.

The chain joins TRBV6-6 to TRBJ1-1, with 9 bases identical to TRBD1. Trimming cost V 6 bases and J 6 bases; bases outside gene matches: 11. The CDR3 is 15 amino acids. The germline CDR1 and CDR2 sequences are MNHNY and SVGAGI (reference sequence). As DNA, the CDR3 is TGTGCCAGCAGCCATTACGGGACAGGGTATCCTGAAGCTTTCTTT. Its translation: CASSHYGTGYPEAFF.

The chain carries TRBV4-1 and TRBJ2-1, with D hard to call. Germline V CDR1 and CDR2: MGHRA, YSYEKL. This CDR3 comprises 15 residues. The V end lost 0 bases, the J end lost 4 bases, and 10 bases lay between the germline ends. CDR3 DNA sequence: TGCGCCAGCAGCCAAGATCCGAACAGTTACAATGAGCAGTTCTTC. Its protein product is CASSQDPNSYNEQFF.

The genes are TRBV5-1 and TRBJ2-1, with 9 bases lining up with TRBD2. The CDR3 spans 18 residues. Germline trimming cut 3 bases from V and 0 bases from J; bases unmatched to any gene: 10. Germline lookup yields CDR1 SGHRS and CDR2 YFSETQ. CDR3: CASSWTSLAGDSYNEQFF. CDR3 bases: TGCGCCAGCAGCTGGACCTCCTTAGCGGGGGACTCCTACAATGAGCAGTTCTTC.

The chain is built from TRBV2 and TRBJ1-5; D is undetermined. Germline V gives CDR1 SNHLY, CDR2 FYNNEI. V lost 4 bases and J lost 7, with 14 bases in between. This CDR3 spans 14 amino acids. The CDR3 sequence is CASSAALLTQPQHF. CDR3 coding DNA: TGTGCCAGCAGTGCGGCGCTACTCACCCAGCCCCAGCATTTT.

The J gene is TRBJ2-1, the V gene TRBV19; a weak D match, TRBD1 (6 bases). Between the trimmed V and J ends, which lost 3 bases and 4 bases, there was a span of 10 bases. The CDR3 extends over 14 amino acids. Germline loops: CDR1 LNHDA, CDR2 SQIVND (reference sequence). The CDR3 here is CASSIEDRYNEQFF. Written as DNA, the CDR3 is TGTGCCAGTAGTATTGAGGACAGATACAATGAGCAGTTCTTC.

The chain joins TRBV5-1 to TRBJ1-2, with a tentative D call TRBD1 (6 bases). The V gene's germline CDR1 is SGHRS and CDR2 YFSETQ. V lost 5 bases, J lost 7 bases, and 15 bases lay in between. The CDR3 contains 13 residues. For the CDR3, the DNA is TGCGCCAGCAGTCCGGGAGAGGGGGGTGGCTACACCTTC. It is translated as CASSPGEGGGYTF. Variable domain in full (rest from reference TRBV5-1 and TRBJ1-2): KAGVTQTPRYLIKTRGQQVTLSCSPISGHRSVSWYQQTPGQGLQFLFEYFSETQRNKGNFPGRFSGRQFSNSRSEMNVSTLELGDSALYLCASSPGEGGGYTFGSGTRLTVV.

V usage is TRBV5-1 and J usage is TRBJ1-4, with 7 bases identical to TRBD1. V shed 4 bases, J shed 6 bases, and the junction held 21 bases outside the gene matches. Germline CDR1 is SGHRS and CDR2 is YFSETQ. The CDR3 is 19 residues long. The CDR3 DNA is TGCGCCAGCAGCCTTTTGTTTCGACAGGGCTCTAAGGGATATGAAAAACTGTTTTTT. This encodes CASSLLFRQGSKGYEKLFF.